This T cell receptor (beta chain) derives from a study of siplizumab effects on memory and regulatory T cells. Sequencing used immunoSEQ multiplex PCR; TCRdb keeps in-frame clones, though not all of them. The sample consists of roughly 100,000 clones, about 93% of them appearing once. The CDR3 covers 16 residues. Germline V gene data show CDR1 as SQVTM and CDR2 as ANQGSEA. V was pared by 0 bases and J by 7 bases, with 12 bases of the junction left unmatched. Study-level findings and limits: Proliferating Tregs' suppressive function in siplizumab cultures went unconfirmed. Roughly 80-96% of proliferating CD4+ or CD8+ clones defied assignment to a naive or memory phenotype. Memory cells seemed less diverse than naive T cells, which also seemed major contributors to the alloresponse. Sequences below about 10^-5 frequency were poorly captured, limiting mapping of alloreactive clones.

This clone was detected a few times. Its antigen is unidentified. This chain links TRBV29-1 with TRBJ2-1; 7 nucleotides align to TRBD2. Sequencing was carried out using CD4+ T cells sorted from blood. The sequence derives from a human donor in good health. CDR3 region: CSVEDRGAAGVNEQFF. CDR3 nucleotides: TGCAGCGTTGAAGATCGAGGGGCGGCGGGAGTGAATGAGCAGTTCTTC.